Below are 17 T cell receptor beta chains sequenced from a single sample in a study of blood T cells in healthy people across ages. Through a sample-barcoded 5' primer and a J-beta primer mix, a second PCR was run for roughly 7 to 12 cycles. From the 5' RACE reads, TCRdb called clonotypes with MiXCR, one entry per CDR3 protein. The data hold about 1.8 million distinct CDR3 sequences, with less than 50% observed a single time. The sequencing sample was made of blood. These receptors originate from a woman between 35 and 50 years old in good health.

The chain joins TRBV3-1 to TRBJ1-2; a weak D match, TRBD1 (5 bases). Germline loops: CDR1 LGHDT, CDR2 YNNKEL (reference sequence). The V end was cut by 0 bases, the J end by 4 bases, with 12 bases between. This CDR3 is 15 amino acids long. CDR3 nucleotides: TGTGCCAGCAGCCAAGATCGTAACAGGCTCTATGGCTACACCTTC. Amino acids: CASSQDRNRLYGYTF.

The rearrangement joins TRBV6-6 to TRBJ1-1; TRBD1 matches 7 bases. Germline CDR1 and CDR2: MNHNY and SVGAGI (reference sequence). The CDR3 runs to 17 residues. After removal of 6 bases from V and 1 base from J, the junction contained 14 bases not matched to a gene. The CDR3 loop is CASRPFANRGKNTEAFF. CDR3 sequence (DNA): TGTGCCAGCAGACCCTTCGCTAACAGGGGAAAGAACACTGAAGCTTTCTTT.

The chain uses TRBV9 and TRBJ1-2; TRBD1 might be the D (6 bases). The CDR3 is 14 residues long. Trimming took 3 bases from V and 8 from J, leaving 17 bases between them. Per the germline V gene, CDR1 is SGDLS and CDR2 is YYNGEE. The CDR3 DNA reads as TGTGCCAGCAGCGGAGCGGTTCAGGGGCAGGGCTACACCTTC. Translation gives CASSGAVQGQGYTF.

In nucleotides, the CDR3 is TGCAGTGCTAGAGACCGCCGCGGGACAGTCCTCTCCTACGAGCAGTACTTC. Translating gives CSARDRRGTVLSYEQYF. The gene calls are TRBV20-1 and TRBJ2-7; possible D gene TRBD1, 7 bases. The CDR3 runs to 17 residues. Trimming removed 0 bases from V and 0 bases from J, with 18 bases in between. Germline V gives CDR1 DFQATT, CDR2 SNEGSKA (reference sequence).

As concerns this clonotype: The junction shows a germline mismatch at one end, possibly a read error. The rearrangement joins TRBV2 to TRBJ2-3; D unclear. The CDR3 has 15 amino acids. Per germline, CDR1 SNHLY and CDR2 FYNNEI. Here the CDR3 DNA reads TGTGCCAGCAGTGCAAGGCAGCCTCACACAGAGACGCAGTATTTT. Its translation is CASSARQPHTETQYF.

A few counts support this clonotype. The chain combines TRBV20-1 with TRBJ2-1; D possibly corresponds to TRBD2 (5 bases). Germline CDR1 and CDR2: DFQATT and SNEGSKA (reference sequence). Trimming shortened V by 6 bases and J by 8 bases, and 14 bases separated the two germline ends. The CDR3 loop spans 12 amino acids. The CDR3 DNA reads TGCAGTGCGCGGAGGACGGTTGATGAGCAGTTCTTC. Its translation: CSARRTVDEQFF.

The chain links TRBV7-2 to TRBJ2-3; 10 bases line up with TRBD1. CDR1 is SGHTA and CDR2 is FQGNSA in the germline V gene. The CDR3 length is 15 residues. The V and J ends lost 5 bases and 5 bases, in that order; junction bases with no gene match: 7. CDR3 protein: CASSPDRGGGDTQYF. The CDR3 DNA follows: TGTGCCAGCAGCCCGGACAGGGGGGGAGGAGATACGCAGTATTTT.

Comment on this clonotype: The junction departs from the called germline gene at one end, perhaps through a read error. V gene TRBV6-2 or TRBV6-3 combines with J gene TRBJ1-5, with 7 positions matching TRBD1. Per germline, CDR1 MNHEY and CDR2 SVGEGT. CDR3 length: 14 residues. CDR3 sequence (DNA): TGTGCCGGCAGTTACACAGGGGACCTCCAGCCCCAGCATTTT. This gives the protein CAGSYTGDLQPQHF.

This clonotype was seen just once. The genes are TRBV20-1 and TRBJ2-1; the match to TRBD1 covers 7 bases. CDR1 is DFQATT, CDR2 SNEGSKA, per germline (reference sequence). CDR3 length: 15 residues. The V and J ends lost 6 bases and 9 bases, in that order; junction bases with no gene match: 17. The CDR3 here is CSAQRGLVGRGEQFF. In nucleotides, the CDR3 is TGCAGTGCCCAAAGGGGGCTAGTGGGGAGAGGTGAGCAGTTCTTC.

J is TRBJ1-1 and V is TRBV28; TRBD1 might be the D (5 bases). CDR3 length equals 15 residues. Trimming shortened V by 5 bases and J by 3 bases, and 16 bases separated the two germline ends. The V gene's germline CDR1 is MDHEN and CDR2 SYDVKM. CDR3 nucleotide sequence: TGTGCCAGCAGTGGGGCGGGGGTTATGGACACTGAAGCTTTCTTT. It yields the protein CASSGAGVMDTEAFF.

The V gene is TRBV28, the J gene TRBJ1-2; D may be TRBD1 (5 bases). V lost 8 bases and J 4 bases, leaving 14 bases between the germline ends. Germline assignment: CDR1 MDHEN and CDR2 SYDVKM. CDR3 length: 13 amino acids. CDR3 coding DNA: TGTGCCAGCGGATTGACAGCTGCCTATGGCTACACCTTC. Protein sequence: CASGLTAAYGYTF.

The J gene is TRBJ2-7, the V gene TRBV20-1, with 8 bases that match TRBD1. The length of the CDR3 is 14 residues. Per germline, CDR1 DFQATT and CDR2 SNEGSKA (reference sequence). The trim removed 0 bases at V and 3 bases at J, leaving 4 bases unmatched. CDR3 sequence (DNA): TGCAGTGCTAGAGATTGGGGACAGGTCTACGAGCAGTACTTC. Residues: CSARDWGQVYEQYF.

This clonotype was counted between two and nine times. V is TRBV4-1 and J is TRBJ2-3; D may be TRBD2 (5 bases). The V gene lost 4 bases and the J gene lost 4 bases, with 12 bases spanning the gap. The CDR3 spans 14 residues. Germline CDR1 is MGHRA and CDR2 is YSYEKL. CDR3 nucleotides: TGCGCCAGCAGCCCCATGCTAGCAGCAGATACGCAGTATTTT. Its protein is CASSPMLAADTQYF.

The chain is built from TRBV6-5 and TRBJ2-7; possibly TRBD1 or TRBD2 for D (5 bases each). Trimming cost V 8 bases and J 0 bases, with 8 bases left between them. This CDR3 comprises 12 residues. Germline lookup yields CDR1 MNHEY and CDR2 SVGAGI. The CDR3 bases are TGTGCCAGCGGGGACGTCTCCTACGAGCAGTACTTC. Translated, it gives CASGDVSYEQYF.

The V gene is TRBV5-6, the J gene TRBJ2-5; 9 nucleotides match TRBD2. V trimming: 7 bases; J trimming: 6 bases; junction bases outside the gene matches: 7. From germline, CDR1 is SGHDT and CDR2 YYEEEE. CDR3 length: 13 residues. The CDR3 coding sequence is TGTGCCAGCCTTTCCGGACTAGCGAAGACCCAGTACTTC. Encoded protein: CASLSGLAKTQYF.

The chain combines TRBV5-1 with TRBJ1-6, with a weak D call TRBD1 (6 bases). This CDR3 is 13 amino acids long. Between the trimmed V and J ends, which lost 4 bases and 10 bases, there was a span of 12 bases. Germline values: CDR1 SGHRS, CDR2 YFSETQ. CDR3 region: CASSPAGESPLHF. The CDR3, as DNA: TGCGCCAGCAGCCCCGCAGGGGAATCACCCCTCCACTTT.

In this sample, this clonotype turned up a few times. This sequence joins TRBV25-1 and TRBJ2-7; the D call may be TRBD1 or TRBD2 (6 bases each). The J call may be mistaken, given a closer DNA end match to TRBJ2-5. Germline CDR1 and CDR2: MGHDK and SYGVNS. This CDR3 has 14 amino acids. The CDR3 sequence is CASSVSRGAETQYF. CDR3 DNA: TGTGCCAGCAGTGTGTCGAGGGGGGCAGAGACCCAGTACTTC.